These 31 T cell receptor beta chains were sequenced from one sample in a study of response to subunit inactivated influenza vaccine (dated by TCRdb to the late 2010s). The library was built by means of RT-PCR. Sequenced on an Illumina HiSeq 2500. TCRdb redid the processing of the public reads, applying fastp at Q25 and MiXCR, and retained in-frame beta chains. Under each unique CDR3 protein, matching rows form one entry showing the most common genes and DNA. The sample profile shows hundreds of thousands of distinct CDR3 sequences; approximately 15% of them were found once. 6% to 8% of the sample belongs to the ten largest clones. The source material was PBMCs from blood, sampled less than 15 days before vaccination. Source of these receptors: a man aged 50 or older who received an inactivated influenza vaccine. Donor details come from another sample of the same person, matched by shared clones.

This clonotype was found a few times. This chain uses TRBV4-3 with TRBJ1-1; D is ambiguous. V lost 0 bases to trimming and J lost 1 base, with 12 bases between them. There are 16 residues in the CDR3. Germline CDR1 and CDR2: LGHNA and YSLEER. The CDR3 DNA follows: TGCGCCAGCAGCCAAGATTTCGGGGAGCAGAACACTGAAGCTTTCTTT. This codes for CASSQDFGEQNTEAFF.

Only a few counts were recorded for this clonotype. This chain joins TRBV20-1 and TRBJ2-2; D tentatively reads TRBD1 or TRBD2 (5 bases each). This CDR3 is built from 16 residues. V lost 5 bases and J 0 bases, leaving 16 bases between the germline ends. Per germline, CDR1 DFQATT and CDR2 SNEGSKA (reference sequence). The CDR3 nucleotides read TGCAGTGCTCCGTACACTAGGGGTGCGAACACCGGGGAGCTGTTTTTT. This gives the protein CSAPYTRGANTGELFF.

This clonotype showed up just a few times. V usage is TRBV7-2 and J usage is TRBJ2-2; tentatively, D is TRBD1 (5 bases). The V gene's germline CDR1 is SGHTA and CDR2 FQGNSA. The CDR3 sequence is 15 residues long. V lost 5 bases and J 3 bases, leaving 13 bases between the germline ends. For the CDR3, the DNA is TGTGCCAGCAGCCCATCAATAGGGGACACCGGGGAGCTGTTTTTT. As protein: CASSPSIGDTGELFF. Combining the CDR3 with reference TRBV7-2 and TRBJ2-2 gives the whole variable domain GAGVSQSPSNKVTEKGKDVELRCDPISGHTALYWYRQSLGQGLEFLIYFQGNSAPDKSGLPSDRFSAERTGGSVSTLTIQRTQQEDSAVYLCASSPSIGDTGELFFGEGSRLTVL.

A few counts support this clonotype. This sequence joins TRBV5-1 and TRBJ1-2; the D is unclear. Germline CDR1 is SGHRS and CDR2 is YFSETQ. The CDR3 spans 18 residues. V lost 0 bases and J lost 1, with 19 bases in between. The CDR3 coding sequence is TGCGCCAGCAGCTTGGCCACGGGCTCTGGGATAGGTAACTATGGCTACACCTTC. Translating it yields CASSLATGSGIGNYGYTF. Full variable domain (remainder filled in from reference TRBV5-1 and TRBJ1-2): KAGVTQTPRYLIKTRGQQVTLSCSPISGHRSVSWYQQTPGQGLQFLFEYFSETQRNKGNFPGRFSGRQFSNSRSEMNVSTLELGDSALYLCASSLATGSGIGNYGYTFGSGTRLTVV.

This clonotype occurred a few times. The rearrangement uses TRBV29-1 and TRBJ2-1; the D gene is possibly TRBD2 (5 bases). The CDR3 spans 11 residues. Per germline, CDR1 SQVTM and CDR2 ANQGSEA. V dropped 7 bases and J dropped 7 bases, with 11 bases sitting between them. As DNA, the CDR3 is TGCAGCGCCGAGAGGAGGAATGAGCAGTTCTTC. It translates to CSAERRNEQFF.

This chain uses TRBV2 with TRBJ2-7, with 8 bases aligning to TRBD1. This CDR3 spans 14 amino acids. After removal of 3 bases from V and 5 bases from J, the junction contained 6 bases not matched to a gene. CDR1 SNHLY and CDR2 FYNNEI come from the germline V gene. The CDR3 spells CASSEADRAHEQYF. CDR3 DNA sequence: TGTGCCAGCAGTGAGGCGGACAGGGCCCACGAGCAGTACTTC.

The chain employs TRBV27 and TRBJ1-5; TRBD1 might be the D (6 bases). The CDR3 is 13 amino acids. The ends were cut back, 6 bases at V and 9 bases at J, with 15 bases in the middle. Germline V gene lookup returns CDR1 MNHEY and CDR2 SMNVEV (reference sequence). CDR3 region: CASRRDTFSPQHF. The CDR3 DNA is TGTGCCAGCAGGCGGGACACCTTCTCGCCCCAGCATTTT.

This clonotype showed up just a few times. This chain joins TRBV7-3 and TRBJ2-1; the match to TRBD1 covers 7 bases. CDR3 length: 15 residues. The trim removed 5 bases at V and 4 bases at J, leaving 8 bases unmatched. CDR1 and CDR2 from the germline V gene are SGHTA and FQGTGA. CDR3 sequence reads: CASSPRQTGYNEQFF. For the CDR3, the DNA is TGTGCCAGCAGCCCACGGCAGACAGGGTACAATGAGCAGTTCTTC.

The genes are TRBV11-2 and TRBJ2-1; D is uncertain. Trimming shortened V by 1 base and J by 2 bases, and 9 bases separated the two germline ends. The CDR3 totals 15 residues. Germline V CDR1 and CDR2: SGHAT, FQNNGV. The CDR3 protein is CASSLVGTAYNEQFF. CDR3 nucleotide sequence: TGTGCCAGCAGCTTAGTTGGCACCGCCTACAATGAGCAGTTCTTC.

In this sample, this clonotype turned up many times. The chain couples TRBV9 to TRBJ2-5, with a weak D call TRBD2 (6 bases). Germline-derived CDR1 and CDR2 are SGDLS and YYNGEE. CDR3 length: 15 amino acids. Deletions cut 4 bases from V and 4 bases from J, with 17 bases between. CDR3 in amino acids: CASSPPTGVGETQYF. Here the CDR3 DNA reads TGTGCCAGCAGCCCCCCTACGGGGGTGGGAGAGACCCAGTACTTC.

This clonotype was counted between two and nine times. V gene TRBV20-1 combines with J gene TRBJ2-7, with D possibly matching TRBD1 (5 bases). The germline V gene has CDR1 DFQATT and CDR2 SNEGSKA (reference sequence). Trimming removed 4 bases at V and 0 bases at J, with 13 bases between. The CDR3 is made up of 14 amino acids. The CDR3 loop reads CSAKIRQLSYEQYF. For the CDR3, the DNA is TGCAGTGCTAAAATACGACAGCTCTCCTACGAGCAGTACTTC.

This clonotype was detected only a few times. The rearrangement joins TRBV7-9 to TRBJ2-2, with D unclear. V gave up 5 bases and J gave up 5 bases, with 9 bases separating them. CDR1 and CDR2 (germline): SEHNR, FQNEAQ (reference sequence). The CDR3 contains 13 residues. This CDR3 is CASSTDHTGELFF. Written as DNA, the CDR3 is TGTGCCAGCAGCACGGACCATACCGGGGAGCTGTTTTTT.

This clonotype was counted at least ten times. CDR3 region: CSAGPNQETQYF. CDR3 sequence (DNA): TGCAGTGCGGGCCCCAATCAAGAGACCCAGTACTTC. The rearrangement joins TRBV20-1 to TRBJ2-5; D gene uncertain. Trimming took off 6 bases at V and 2 bases at J, with 10 bases between the two ends. Germline V lookup: CDR1 DFQATT, CDR2 SNEGSKA (reference sequence). This CDR3 contains 12 residues.

This clonotype showed up many times. The gene calls are TRBV7-2 and TRBJ1-1; 7 bases map to TRBD1. After removal of 5 bases from V and 12 bases from J, the junction contained 12 bases not matched to a gene. The CDR3 extends over 13 amino acids. CDR1 is SGHTA and CDR2 is FQGNSA in the germline V gene. Here the CDR3 reads CASSVRAGQLTFF. CDR3 sequence (DNA): TGTGCCAGCAGCGTAAGGGCGGGACAGTTAACTTTCTTT.

The rearrangement joins TRBV11-2 to TRBJ1-4; possible D gene TRBD1, 5 bases. Between the trimmed V and J ends, which lost 0 bases and 0 bases, there was a span of 11 bases. This CDR3 is built from 17 residues. The germline V gene has CDR1 SGHAT and CDR2 FQNNGV. This CDR3 is CASSLDQGGSTNEKLFF. For the CDR3, the DNA is TGTGCCAGCAGCTTAGACCAGGGAGGTTCAACTAATGAAAAACTGTTTTTT.

The chain has TRBV11-2 and TRBJ2-1; 11 bases fit TRBD2. This CDR3 contains 20 residues. The germline V gene encodes CDR1 SGHAT and CDR2 FQNNGV. V dropped 3 bases and J dropped 7; count of bases not matched to a gene: 20. CDR3 residues: CASSFSGTSGITRRGNEQFF. In nucleotides, the CDR3 is TGTGCCAGCAGCTTCTCCGGGACTAGCGGAATAACCCGGAGGGGGAATGAGCAGTTCTTC. The full variable domain, with the rest looked up from reference TRBV11-2 and TRBJ2-1, is EAGVAQSPRYKIIEKRQSVAFWCNPISGHATLYWYQQILGQGPKLLIQFQNNGVVDDSQLPKDRFSAERLKGVDSTLKIQPAKLEDSAVYLCASSFSGTSGITRRGNEQFFGPGTRLTVL.

This clonotype was counted between two and nine times. The V and J genes are TRBV7-6 and TRBJ1-4; possible D gene TRBD1, 6 bases. The ends were cut back, 5 bases at V and 3 bases at J, with 13 bases in the middle. Germline V gene sequence: CDR1 SGHVS, CDR2 FNYEAQ. This CDR3 comprises 15 residues. CDR3 amino acids: CASSATGSANEKLFF. The CDR3 bases are TGTGCCAGCAGCGCTACAGGGTCGGCTAATGAAAAACTGTTTTTT.

The table lists this clonotype with a few counts. The chain links TRBV11-2 to TRBJ2-1; 8 positions agree with TRBD2. Trimming at V came to 5 bases and at J to 5 bases, leaving 8 bases not matched to a gene. The CDR3 loop spans 15 amino acids. Germline V gene sequence: CDR1 SGHAT, CDR2 FQNNGV. CDR3 in DNA: TGTGCCAGCAGCCCAAGCGGGGGCCTTAACAATGAGCAGTTCTTC. This gives the protein CASSPSGGLNNEQFF.

This clonotype was counted a few times. This rearrangement joins TRBV7-2 to TRBJ2-3; no firm D call. CDR1 and CDR2 (germline): SGHTA, FQGNSA. The CDR3 runs to 15 residues. V lost 4 bases and J lost 0, with 11 bases in between. CDR3 bases: TGTGCCAGCAGCTCCCTTAGGCCAAGCACAGATACGCAGTATTTT. Translated: CASSSLRPSTDTQYF.

This clonotype was seen a few times. V gene TRBV28 combines with J gene TRBJ2-5; the D gene is possibly TRBD1 (6 bases). V gave up 6 bases and J gave up 1 base, with 15 bases separating them. CDR1 MDHEN and CDR2 SYDVKM come from the germline V gene. The CDR3 sequence is 15 residues long. CDR3 residues: CASSYRGTFQETQYF. The DNA of the CDR3 is TGTGCCAGCAGCTATAGAGGGACATTCCAAGAGACCCAGTACTTC.

There are a few counts of this clonotype. The chain is built from TRBV9 and TRBJ2-2; 7 positions match TRBD1. The ends lost 4 bases at V and 4 bases at J; junction bases unmatched: 4. From germline, CDR1 is SGDLS and CDR2 YYNGEE. This CDR3 has 14 residues. The CDR3, as DNA: TGTGCCAGCAGCCGGGACAGCGGCACCGGGGAGCTGTTTTTT. It yields the protein CASSRDSGTGELFF.

At least ten counts were recorded for this clonotype. V and J are TRBV14 and TRBJ2-5; the match to TRBD2 covers 10 bases. Germline V CDR1 and CDR2: SGHDN, FVKESK. V shed 5 bases and J 2 bases; nucleotides not matched to a gene: 5. The CDR3 is 15 amino acids. CDR3 sequence (DNA): TGTGCCAGCAGCATCAGCGGGAGGGTTCAAGAGACCCAGTACTTC. Translation: CASSISGRVQETQYF.

This clonotype was detected many times. The chain is built from TRBV4-3 and TRBJ2-7; D is possibly TRBD2 (5 bases). V was pared by 4 bases and J by 6 bases, with 13 bases between. CDR3 length: 13 amino acids. Germline CDR1 reads LGHNA; CDR2 reads YSLEER. Written as DNA, the CDR3 is TGCGCCAGCAGCCCCAGTCTTGAGGGCGAGCAGTACTTC. As protein: CASSPSLEGEQYF.

The J gene is TRBJ2-7, the V gene TRBV29-1; 7 nucleotides match TRBD1. V trimming: 3 bases; J trimming: 0 bases; junction bases outside the gene matches: 8. CDR3 length: 15 residues. The germline CDR1 and CDR2 sequences are SQVTM and ANQGSEA. CDR3 DNA sequence: TGCAGCGTTGAGACAGGGACATCAAGCTCCTACGAGCAGTACTTC. Translating gives CSVETGTSSSYEQYF.

This clonotype was recorded a few times. V gene TRBV12-3 or TRBV12-4 combines with J gene TRBJ2-3; 7 positions match TRBD1. J lost 3 bases, V lost 7 bases, and 10 bases had no gene match. CDR3 size: 15 residues. CDR3: CASNPQGLVTDTQYF. The CDR3 DNA reads TGTGCCAGCAATCCACAGGGGTTAGTAACAGATACGCAGTATTTT.

The chain carries TRBV6-1 and TRBJ1-2; TRBD1 might be the D (5 bases). CDR3 size: 13 residues. V was trimmed by 2 bases and J by 7 bases, leaving 11 bases between them. In germline, CDR1 is MNHNS, CDR2 SASEGT. The CDR3 DNA is TGTGCCAGCAGTGAATCCAGGGTCGCTGGCTACACCTTC. Protein product: CASSESRVAGYTF.

The V gene is TRBV27, the J gene TRBJ2-5; 9 bases match TRBD1. J gave up 5 bases and V 3 bases, and 7 bases lay outside the gene matches. The germline V gene encodes CDR1 MNHEY and CDR2 SMNVEV (reference sequence). This CDR3 is 15 amino acids long. In nucleotides, the CDR3 is TGTGCCAGCAGTTTGGAGCGGACAGGGGTGGAGACCCAGTACTTC. Protein product: CASSLERTGVETQYF.

The rearrangement uses TRBV20-1 and TRBJ2-4; D is tentatively TRBD1 or TRBD2 (5 bases each). Germline V gives CDR1 DFQATT, CDR2 SNEGSKA (reference sequence). The CDR3 spans 15 residues. The V and J ends lost 2 bases and 0 bases respectively, with 11 bases between them. CDR3 region: CSARIEGRAKNIQYF. DNA of the CDR3: TGCAGTGCTAGAATTGAGGGGCGAGCCAAAAACATTCAGTACTTC.

This clonotype has more than one count but fewer than ten. The rearrangement uses TRBV20-1 and TRBJ1-5, with D possibly being TRBD1 (5 bases). Trimming shortened V by 4 bases and J by 10 bases, and 14 bases separated the two germline ends. Germline-derived CDR1 and CDR2 are DFQATT and SNEGSKA (reference sequence). The CDR3 consists of 12 residues. The CDR3 here is CSANGAAQPQHF. DNA of the CDR3: TGCAGTGCTAATGGGGCCGCCCAACCCCAGCATTTT.

V gene TRBV5-1 combines with J gene TRBJ2-7; 9 nucleotides match TRBD1. Trimming cost V 6 bases and J 2 bases; bases outside gene matches: 24. The V gene's germline CDR1 is SGHRS and CDR2 YFSETQ. This CDR3 comprises 20 residues. CDR3 DNA: TGCGCCAGCATCACCCTCATCGGGACAGGGCGGTGCTGGGGACCCTACGAGCAGTACTTC. Its protein product is CASITLIGTGRCWGPYEQYF. Looking up the rest from reference TRBV5-1 and TRBJ2-7 gives the full variable domain: KAGVTQTPRYLIKTRGQQVTLSCSPISGHRSVSWYQQTPGQGLQFLFEYFSETQRNKGNFPGRFSGRQFSNSRSEMNVSTLELGDSALYLCASITLIGTGRCWGPYEQYFGPGTRLTVT.

In regard to this clonotype: A junction end diverges from the germline sequence, so it may reflect a read error. This rearrangement joins TRBV18 to TRBJ1-4; TRBD1 matches 9 bases. The CDR3 totals 17 residues. From germline, CDR1 is KGHSH and CDR2 LQKENI. The CDR3: CASSPPMGGTGSETLFF. As DNA, the CDR3 is TGTGCCAGCTCACCACCGATGGGCGGGACAGGGAGCGAAACACTGTTTTTT. Drawing the rest from reference TRBV18 and TRBJ1-4, the complete variable domain is NAGVMQNPRHLVRRRGQEARLRCSPMKGHSHVYWYRQLPEEGLKFMVYLQKENIIDESGMPKERFSAEFPKEGPSILRIQQVVRGDSAAYFCASSPPMGGTGSETLFFGSGTQLSVL.